Each of the 13 T cell receptor beta chains below was sequenced from the same sample in a study of vaccination and CD4 T cells after COVID-19. The treatment was: roughly 10-day PBMC culture with coronavirus spike peptide pools or control peptides (ViraFEST assay). At the Johns Hopkins FTIC core, DNA taken from cultured CD4+ T cells was sequenced by way of the Oncomine TCR Beta short-read assay. TCRdb reprocessed the PCR reads via MiXCR and lists one record per CDR3 protein. The table has about 20,000 distinct CDR3 sequences, 60% seen once. No antigens are known for them. The input for sequencing was CD4+ T cells from blood, cultured in vitro, taken after SARS-CoV-2 vaccination. Receptors were obtained from a human donor who had recovered from COVID-19.

This chain connects TRBV7-6 to TRBJ2-1; the match to TRBD2 covers 10 bases. The CDR3 totals 15 residues. The germline V gene encodes CDR1 SGHVS and CDR2 FNYEAQ. The J segment lost 6 bases and the V segment lost 4 bases, leaving 6 bases of the junction unmatched. CDR3 protein: CASSSSSGRVNEQFF. CDR3 nucleotides: TGTGCCAGCAGCTCCTCTAGCGGGAGAGTCAATGAGCAGTTCTTC.

This chain uses TRBV7-8 with TRBJ1-4; possible D gene TRBD1, 5 bases. Germline V CDR1 and CDR2: SGHVS, FQNEAQ. The CDR3 consists of 14 residues. The ends were cut back, 6 bases at V and 4 bases at J, with 12 bases in the middle. The CDR3 bases are TGTGCCAGCAGTGACCGGGACGTTAATGAAAAACTGTTTTTT. This encodes CASSDRDVNEKLFF. The complete variable domain, with remaining parts taken from reference TRBV7-8 and TRBJ1-4, reads GAGVSQSPRYKVAKRGQDVALRCDPISGHVSLFWYQQALGQGPEFLTYFQNEAQLDKSGLPSDRFFAERPEGSVSTLKIQRTQQEDSAVYLCASSDRDVNEKLFFGSGTQLSVL.

The chain has TRBV10-2 and TRBJ2-1; TRBD2 agrees at 11 bases. CDR3 size: 14 residues. CDR1 is WSHSY, CDR2 SAAADI, per germline. V lost 6 bases, J lost 6 bases, and 4 bases stayed unmatched. CDR3 DNA: TGCGCCAGCAGGGGACTAGCGGTTATCAATGAGCAGTTCTTC. Its translation is CASRGLAVINEQFF.

A few counts support this clonotype. CDR3 sequence: CASSGGPNTEAFF. CDR3 DNA: TGTGCCAGCAGCGGGGGACCGAACACTGAAGCTTTCTTT. The J gene is TRBJ1-1, the V gene TRBV9; TRBD1 is a possible D gene (5 bases). Trimming pared 3 bases from V and 1 base from J, leaving 7 bases between. The V gene's germline CDR1 is SGDLS and CDR2 YYNGEE. The CDR3 sequence is 13 residues long.

The V gene is TRBV7-3, the J gene TRBJ1-2, with no clear D. The V gene's germline CDR1 is SGHTA and CDR2 FQGTGA. CDR3 length: 14 residues. Trimming pared 5 bases from V and 5 bases from J, leaving 15 bases between. The CDR3 region is CASSPGPGVYGYTF. The CDR3 DNA reads as TGTGCCAGCAGCCCCGGCCCAGGCGTATATGGCTACACCTTC.

CDR3 nucleotide sequence: TGTGCCAGCAGTTACCAGGGAATCTACGAGCAGTACTTC. This gives the protein CASSYQGIYEQYF. The chain combines TRBV6-2 or TRBV6-3 with TRBJ2-7, with TRBD1 as a possible D gene (5 bases). The CDR3 has 13 amino acids. Germline V gene sequence: CDR1 MNHEY, CDR2 SVGEGT. With 2 bases removed from V and 3 bases from J, the gap between germline ends came to 8 bases.

The chain uses TRBV20-1 and TRBJ1-2, with D hard to call. Per the germline V gene, CDR1 is DFQATT and CDR2 is SNEGSKA (reference sequence). Between the trimmed V and J ends, which lost 6 bases and 8 bases, there was a span of 19 bases. There are 13 residues in the CDR3. The CDR3 DNA reads TGCAGTGCGCCCCCCCCCAGAACGGGGGGCTACACCTTC. Its translation is CSAPPPRTGGYTF.

The V call is TRBV6-1, the J call TRBJ1-6; D gene unclear. Germline CDR1 is MNHNS and CDR2 is SASEGT. V lost 3 bases, J lost 7 bases, and 7 bases lay in between. The CDR3 spans 13 residues. CDR3 in DNA: TGTGCCAGCAGTGAGGCGGGGAATTCACCCCTCCACTTT. Protein sequence: CASSEAGNSPLHF.

V is TRBV19 and J is TRBJ1-1, with D maybe TRBD1 (5 bases). V was shortened by 2 bases and J by 4 bases, with 11 bases between the two germline ends. The CDR3 totals 14 residues. The V gene's germline CDR1 is LNHDA and CDR2 SQIVND (reference sequence). CDR3 sequence reads: CASSIRSGRTEAFF. The CDR3 nucleotides read TGTGCCAGTAGTATAAGATCAGGGCGCACTGAAGCTTTCTTT.

The chain carries TRBV19 and TRBJ2-3; TRBD2 agrees at 14 bases. The ends lost 5 bases at V and 5 bases at J; junction bases unmatched: 6. Germline V gene data show CDR1 as LNHDA and CDR2 as SQIVND (reference sequence). The CDR3 sequence is 16 residues long. The CDR3 DNA sequence: TGTGCCAGTAGTGCGAGACTAGCGGGAGGGGGAGATACGCAGTATTTT. Translated: CASSARLAGGGDTQYF.

This clonotype came up a few times. The chain joins TRBV6-1 to TRBJ2-1, with D unclear. CDR3 length: 13 amino acids. CDR1 is MNHNS, CDR2 SASEGT, per germline. V shed 4 bases and J shed 9 bases, with 13 bases lying between them. The CDR3 loop reads CASSALGGPEQFF. The CDR3 nucleotides are TGTGCCAGCAGTGCCCTCGGTGGGCCTGAGCAGTTCTTC.

This rearrangement joins TRBV20-1 to TRBJ1-1; D may be TRBD1 (5 bases). The CDR3 has 11 residues. Trimming took 5 bases from V and 1 from J, leaving 5 bases between them. The germline gives CDR1 DFQATT, CDR2 SNEGSKA (reference sequence). The CDR3 coding sequence is TGCAGTGCTGACAGGAACACTGAAGCTTTCTTT. Amino acids: CSADRNTEAFF.

The chain joins TRBV18 to TRBJ2-1, with 13 positions matching TRBD2. The ends lost 2 bases at V and 5 bases at J; junction bases unmatched: 3. Germline loops: CDR1 KGHSH, CDR2 LQKENI. CDR3 length equals 16 residues. The CDR3 loop reads CASSPKGLAGNNEQFF. The CDR3 bases are TGTGCCAGCTCACCAAAGGGACTAGCGGGAAACAATGAGCAGTTCTTC.